These T cell receptor beta chains were read from a single sample in a study of shared clonotypes between healthy human individuals. Sequencing was performed with immunoSEQ multiplex PCR; in TCRdb, only in-frame clones are kept and a portion is missing. The profile covers millions of clones, with around 94% appearing a single time and under 0.15% taken by the ten largest. Source material: naive CD4+ T cells sorted from blood. The receptors were sampled from a man aged 18 to 35 in good health. Each CDR3 is given with its conserved first and last residue. Fields, in order: J gene, V gene, D gene, clone size, CDR3 length, CDR3 DNA, CDR3 protein. A D gene is named only where the DNA matches it firmly. Size values are once, few and many counts, or a class for expanded clones, and some rows have none.

J gene: TRBJ2-7; V gene: TRBV18; D gene: -; clone size: -; CDR3 length: 13; CDR3 DNA: TGTGCCAGCTCACTTGGGGAAACCTACGAGCAGTACTTC; CDR3 protein: CASSLGETYEQYF
J gene: TRBJ1-5; V gene: TRBV12-5; D gene: -; clone size: -; CDR3 length: 13; CDR3 DNA: TGTGCTAGTGACAACTTTGGTGGACAGCCCCAGCATTTT; CDR3 protein: CASDNFGGQPQHF
J gene: TRBJ2-2; V gene: TRBV5-8; D gene: TRBD1; clone size: -; CDR3 length: 16; CDR3 DNA: TGTGCCAGCAGCAAGACAGGGGTGGTGAGCACCGGGGAGCTGTTTTTT; CDR3 protein: CASSKTGVVSTGELFF
J gene: TRBJ1-2; V gene: TRBV10-2; D gene: TRBD1; clone size: -; CDR3 length: 20; CDR3 DNA: TGCGCCAGCAGTGAACCCCTGGGGACAGGGGATGTGCGCGGGACCTATGGCTACACCTTC; CDR3 protein: CASSEPLGTGDVRGTYGYTF
J gene: TRBJ2-7; V gene: TRBV2; D gene: -; clone size: -; CDR3 length: 12; CDR3 DNA: TGTGCCAGCAGTGATTTCAGCTACGAGCAGTACTTC; CDR3 protein: CASSDFSYEQYF
J gene: TRBJ2-7; V gene: TRBV13; D gene: TRBD1; clone size: -; CDR3 length: 15; CDR3 DNA: TGTGCCAGCAGCGGACCCGGACAGGGTAGTTACGAGCAGTACTTC; CDR3 protein: CASSGPGQGSYEQYF
J gene: TRBJ1-1; V gene: TRBV6-6; D gene: -; clone size: -; CDR3 length: 13; CDR3 DNA: TGTGCCAGCAGTTACGTCAGGGACACTGAAGCTTTCTTT; CDR3 protein: CASSYVRDTEAFF
J gene: TRBJ1-1; V gene: TRBV11-2; D gene: -; clone size: few; CDR3 length: 12; CDR3 DNA: TGTGCCAGCTCACGGGCGAACACTGAAGCTTTCTTT; CDR3 protein: CASSRANTEAFF
J gene: TRBJ2-2; V gene: TRBV7-9; D gene: TRBD2; clone size: -; CDR3 length: 15; CDR3 DNA: TGTGCCAGCAGCAAACTAGCGGGGGGCACCGGGGAGCTGTTTTTT; CDR3 protein: CASSKLAGGTGELFF
J gene: TRBJ2-2; V gene: TRBV5-4; D gene: -; clone size: -; CDR3 length: 17; CDR3 DNA: TGTGCCAGCAGCCGTGGGGGGAGCGGGTCCCCCACCGGGGAGCTGTTTTTT; CDR3 protein: CASSRGGSGSPTGELFF
J gene: TRBJ2-3; V gene: TRBV19; D gene: TRBD2; clone size: -; CDR3 length: 17; CDR3 DNA: TGTGCCAGTAGTATAGATCTGCTAGCGGGGGGGCCGGATACGCAGTATTTT; CDR3 protein: CASSIDLLAGGPDTQYF
J gene: TRBJ2-7; V gene: TRBV6-6; D gene: -; clone size: -; CDR3 length: 15; CDR3 DNA: TGTGCCAGCAGTTATCTTACACAGGGAGAGTACGAGCAGTACTTC; CDR3 protein: CASSYLTQGEYEQYF
J gene: TRBJ1-6; V gene: TRBV30; D gene: TRBD1; clone size: -; CDR3 length: 16; CDR3 DNA: TGTGCCTGGAGTGTTCTCCCAGGGGGTGTGAATTCACCCCTCCACTTT; CDR3 protein: CAWSVLPGGVNSPLHF
J gene: TRBJ1-6; V gene: TRBV5-1; D gene: -; clone size: -; CDR3 length: 16; CDR3 DNA: TGCGCCAGCAGCTTGGCCGGCAGTATCTATAATTCACCCCTCCACTTT; CDR3 protein: CASSLAGSIYNSPLHF
J gene: TRBJ2-5; V gene: TRBV11-2; D gene: -; clone size: -; CDR3 length: 14; CDR3 DNA: TGTGCCAGCAGCAATATGGGGGTGTATGGGACCCAGTACTTC; CDR3 protein: CASSNMGVYGTQYF
J gene: TRBJ2-5; V gene: TRBV11-3; D gene: -; clone size: -; CDR3 length: 15; CDR3 DNA: TGTGCCAGCAGCTTGGGGGCCGGGCCCCAAGAGACCCAGTACTTC; CDR3 protein: CASSLGAGPQETQYF
J gene: TRBJ2-7; V gene: TRBV18; D gene: TRBD2; clone size: once; CDR3 length: 14; CDR3 DNA: TGTGCCAGCTCACCGGCTAGCGGGAGTGGCGAGCAGTACTTC; CDR3 protein: CASSPASGSGEQYF
J gene: TRBJ1-5; V gene: TRBV5-5; D gene: TRBD1; clone size: -; CDR3 length: 16; CDR3 DNA: TGTGCCAGCAGCTTGGAGGCAGGGGGGGTCAATCAGCCCCAGCATTTT; CDR3 protein: CASSLEAGGVNQPQHF